This entry describes one T cell receptor beta chain. This sample was included in a study of T cell responses to AZD1222 COVID-19 vaccine. Profiled with immunoSEQ multiplex PCR; TCRdb holds only in-frame clones, not every one. The data hold 140,000 to 150,000 clones, with approximately 89% observed a single time. Germline values: CDR1 SQVTM, CDR2 ANQGSEA. The CDR3 runs to 13 residues. V was cut by 4 bases and J by 4 bases, with 10 bases left in between. The sequence derives from an adult in good health. The genes are TRBV29-1 and TRBJ2-2; possibly TRBD1 or TRBD2 for D (6 bases each). This specimen consisted of peripheral blood, obtained on day 0 of AZD1222 vaccination. The CDR3 protein is CSVGKGGTGELFF. DNA for the CDR3: TGCAGCGTTGGGAAGGGGGGCACCGGGGAGCTGTTTTTT.